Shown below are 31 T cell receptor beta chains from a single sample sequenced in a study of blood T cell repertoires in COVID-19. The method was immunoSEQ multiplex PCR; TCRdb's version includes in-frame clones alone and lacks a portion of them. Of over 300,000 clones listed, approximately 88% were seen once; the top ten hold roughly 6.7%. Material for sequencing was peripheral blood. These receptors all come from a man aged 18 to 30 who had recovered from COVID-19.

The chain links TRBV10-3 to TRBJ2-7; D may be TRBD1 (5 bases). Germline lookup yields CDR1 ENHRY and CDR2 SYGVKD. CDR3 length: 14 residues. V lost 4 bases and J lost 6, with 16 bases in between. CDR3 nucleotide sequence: TGTGCCATCAGTGCACAGGTAGCTATCCGCGAGCAGTACTTC. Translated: CAISAQVAIREQYF.

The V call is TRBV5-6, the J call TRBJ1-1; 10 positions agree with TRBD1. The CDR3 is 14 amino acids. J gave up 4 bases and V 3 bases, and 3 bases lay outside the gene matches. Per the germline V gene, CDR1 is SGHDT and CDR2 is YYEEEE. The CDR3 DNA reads TGTGCCAGCAGCTCGACAGGGGGCGGCACTGAAGCTTTCTTT. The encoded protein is CASSSTGGGTEAFF. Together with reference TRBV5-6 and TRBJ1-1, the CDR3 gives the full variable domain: DAGVTQSPTHLIKTRGQQVTLRCSPKSGHDTVSWYQQALGQGPQFIFQYYEEEERQRGNFPDRFSGHQFPNYSSELNVNALLLGDSALYLCASSSTGGGTEAFFGQGTRLTVV.

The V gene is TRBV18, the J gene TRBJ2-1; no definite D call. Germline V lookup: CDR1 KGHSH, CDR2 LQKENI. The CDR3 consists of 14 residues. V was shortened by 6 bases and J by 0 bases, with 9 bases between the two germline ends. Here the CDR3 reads CASSPSRSYNEQFF. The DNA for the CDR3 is TGTGCCAGCTCTCCGTCCCGCTCCTACAATGAGCAGTTCTTC. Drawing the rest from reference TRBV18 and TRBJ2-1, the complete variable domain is NAGVMQNPRHLVRRRGQEARLRCSPMKGHSHVYWYRQLPEEGLKFMVYLQKENIIDESGMPKERFSAEFPKEGPSILRIQQVVRGDSAAYFCASSPSRSYNEQFFGPGTRLTVL.

CDR3 bases: TGTGCCAGCCGTATGGTTGCGGCAGGGGCGAATGAAAAACTGTTTTTT. Protein product: CASRMVAAGANEKLFF. This chain joins TRBV2 and TRBJ1-4; possible D gene TRBD1, 6 bases. The germline V gene has CDR1 SNHLY and CDR2 FYNNEI. This CDR3 contains 16 residues. V was cut by 8 bases and J by 5 bases, with 21 bases left in between.

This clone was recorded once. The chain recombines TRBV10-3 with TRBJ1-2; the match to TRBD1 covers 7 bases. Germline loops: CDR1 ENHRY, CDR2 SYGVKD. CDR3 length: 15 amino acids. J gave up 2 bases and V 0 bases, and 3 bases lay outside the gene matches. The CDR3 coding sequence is TGTGCCATCAGTGAGTCGGGACAGTTCAACTATGGCTACACCTTC. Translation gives CAISESGQFNYGYTF.

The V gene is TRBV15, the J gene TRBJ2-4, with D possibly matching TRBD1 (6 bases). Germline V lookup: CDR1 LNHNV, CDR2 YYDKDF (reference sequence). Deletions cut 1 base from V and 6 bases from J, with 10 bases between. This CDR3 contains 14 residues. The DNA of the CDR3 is TGTGCCACCAGCAGAGGGGCAGGGGTAAACATTCAGTACTTC. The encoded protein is CATSRGAGVNIQYF.

The chain's CDR3 is CATATGANYEQYF. The CDR3 region has the DNA TGTGCCACAGCGACAGGGGCAAACTACGAGCAGTACTTC. The chain couples TRBV27 to TRBJ2-7, with 8 bases identical to TRBD1. The V segment lost 10 bases and the J segment 3 bases; nucleotides outside the gene matches: 8. Germline V CDR1 and CDR2: MNHEY, SMNVEV (reference sequence). This CDR3 contains 13 residues.

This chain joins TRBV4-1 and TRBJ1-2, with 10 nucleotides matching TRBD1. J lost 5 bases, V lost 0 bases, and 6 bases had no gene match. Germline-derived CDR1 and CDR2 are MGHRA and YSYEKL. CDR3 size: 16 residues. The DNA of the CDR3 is TGCGCCAGCAGCCAAGATGGACAGGGGGTTAGATATGGCTACACCTTC. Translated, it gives CASSQDGQGVRYGYTF.

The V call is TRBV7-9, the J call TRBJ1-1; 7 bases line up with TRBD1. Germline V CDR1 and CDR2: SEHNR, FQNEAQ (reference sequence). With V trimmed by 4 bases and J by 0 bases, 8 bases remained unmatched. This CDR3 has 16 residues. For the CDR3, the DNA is TGTGCCAGCAGCTCGACTAGACAGGGAATGAACACTGAAGCTTTCTTT. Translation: CASSSTRQGMNTEAFF.

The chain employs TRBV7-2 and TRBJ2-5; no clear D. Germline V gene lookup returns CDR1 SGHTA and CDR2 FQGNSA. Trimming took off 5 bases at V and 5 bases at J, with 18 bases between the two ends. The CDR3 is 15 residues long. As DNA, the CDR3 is TGTGCCAGCAGCCTTGACACAAGTTTTCGGGAGACCCAGTACTTC. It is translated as CASSLDTSFRETQYF.

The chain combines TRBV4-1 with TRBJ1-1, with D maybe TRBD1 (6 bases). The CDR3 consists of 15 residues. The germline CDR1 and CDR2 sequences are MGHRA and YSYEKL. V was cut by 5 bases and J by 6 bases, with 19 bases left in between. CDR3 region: CASSWGGKDASEAFF. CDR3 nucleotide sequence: TGCGCCAGCAGCTGGGGGGGCAAGGATGCTTCTGAAGCTTTCTTT.

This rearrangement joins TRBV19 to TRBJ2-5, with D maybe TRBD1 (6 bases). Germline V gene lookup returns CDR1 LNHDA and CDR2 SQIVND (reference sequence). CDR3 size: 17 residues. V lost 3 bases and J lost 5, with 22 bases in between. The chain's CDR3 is CASSMRYRLGARETQYF. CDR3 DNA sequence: TGTGCCAGTAGTATGAGGTACCGTCTGGGGGCAAGGGAGACCCAGTACTTC.

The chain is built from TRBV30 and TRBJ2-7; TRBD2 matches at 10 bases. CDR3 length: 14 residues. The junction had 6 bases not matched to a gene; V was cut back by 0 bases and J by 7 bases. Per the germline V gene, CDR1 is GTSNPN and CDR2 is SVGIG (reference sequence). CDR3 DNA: TGTGCCTGGAGTGTCTCTCTAGCGGGAGTTGAGCAGTACTTC. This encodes CAWSVSLAGVEQYF.

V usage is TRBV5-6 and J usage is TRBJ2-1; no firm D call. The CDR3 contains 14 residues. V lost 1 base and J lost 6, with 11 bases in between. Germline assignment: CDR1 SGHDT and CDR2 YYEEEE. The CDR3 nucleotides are TGTGCCAGCAGCTTGCGTGCTAACGGCAATGAGCAGTTCTTC. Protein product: CASSLRANGNEQFF. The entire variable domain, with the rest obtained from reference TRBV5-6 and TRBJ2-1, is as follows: DAGVTQSPTHLIKTRGQQVTLRCSPKSGHDTVSWYQQALGQGPQFIFQYYEEEERQRGNFPDRFSGHQFPNYSSELNVNALLLGDSALYLCASSLRANGNEQFFGPGTRLTVL.

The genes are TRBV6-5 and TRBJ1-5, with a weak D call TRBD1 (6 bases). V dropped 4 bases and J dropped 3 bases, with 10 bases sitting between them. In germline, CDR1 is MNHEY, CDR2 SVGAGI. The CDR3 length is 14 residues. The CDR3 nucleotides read TGTGCCAGCAGTTCACAGGGCTTCAATCAGCCCCAGCATTTT. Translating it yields CASSSQGFNQPQHF.

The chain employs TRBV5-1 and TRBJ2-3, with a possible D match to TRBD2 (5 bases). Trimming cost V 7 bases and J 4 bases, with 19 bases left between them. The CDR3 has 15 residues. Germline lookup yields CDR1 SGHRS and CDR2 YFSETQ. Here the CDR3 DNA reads TGCGCCAGCTCCCTGGGAGACTATGGATCAGATACGCAGTATTTT. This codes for CASSLGDYGSDTQYF. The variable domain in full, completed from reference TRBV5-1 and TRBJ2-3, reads KAGVTQTPRYLIKTRGQQVTLSCSPISGHRSVSWYQQTPGQGLQFLFEYFSETQRNKGNFPGRFSGRQFSNSRSEMNVSTLELGDSALYLCASSLGDYGSDTQYFGPGTRLTVL.

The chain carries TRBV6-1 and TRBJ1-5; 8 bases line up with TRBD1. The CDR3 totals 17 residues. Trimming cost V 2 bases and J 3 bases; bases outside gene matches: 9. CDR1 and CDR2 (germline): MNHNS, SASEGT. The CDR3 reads CASSELGTGRLNQPQHF. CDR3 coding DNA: TGTGCCAGCAGTGAACTTGGGACAGGTCGACTCAATCAGCCCCAGCATTTT.

The CDR3 DNA reads as TGTGCCAGCAGCTGGGGACAGGTCCTGATCTACGAGCAGTACTTC. Translating it yields CASSWGQVLIYEQYF. The chain joins TRBV2 to TRBJ2-7; TRBD1 agrees at 8 bases. The CDR3 contains 15 residues. The ends lost 6 bases at V and 3 bases at J; junction bases unmatched: 10. From germline, CDR1 is SNHLY and CDR2 FYNNEI.

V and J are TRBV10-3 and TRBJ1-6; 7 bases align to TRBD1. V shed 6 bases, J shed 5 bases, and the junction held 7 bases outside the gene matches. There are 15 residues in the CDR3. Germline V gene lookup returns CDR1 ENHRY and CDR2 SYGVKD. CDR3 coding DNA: TGTGCCATCAGAATCGGGACAGATAATAATTCACCCCTCCACTTT. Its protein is CAIRIGTDNNSPLHF.

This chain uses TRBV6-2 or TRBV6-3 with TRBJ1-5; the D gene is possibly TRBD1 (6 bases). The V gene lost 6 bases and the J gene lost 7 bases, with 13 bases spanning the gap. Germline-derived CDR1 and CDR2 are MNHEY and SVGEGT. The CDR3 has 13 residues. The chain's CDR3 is CASSFRGMQPQHF. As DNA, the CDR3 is TGTGCCAGCAGCTTCAGGGGTATGCAGCCCCAGCATTTT.

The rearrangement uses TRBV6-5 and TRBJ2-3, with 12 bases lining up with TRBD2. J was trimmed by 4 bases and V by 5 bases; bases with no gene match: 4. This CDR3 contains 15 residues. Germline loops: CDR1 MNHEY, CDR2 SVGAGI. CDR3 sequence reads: CASSLAGGPPDTQYF. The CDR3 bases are TGTGCCAGCAGTCTAGCGGGAGGGCCCCCAGATACGCAGTATTTT.

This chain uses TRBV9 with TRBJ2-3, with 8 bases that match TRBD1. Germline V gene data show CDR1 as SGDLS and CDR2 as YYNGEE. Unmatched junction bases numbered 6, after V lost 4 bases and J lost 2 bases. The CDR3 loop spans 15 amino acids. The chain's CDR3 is CASSQGAFVTDTQYF. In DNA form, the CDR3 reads TGTGCCAGCAGCCAGGGGGCATTTGTCACAGATACGCAGTATTTT.

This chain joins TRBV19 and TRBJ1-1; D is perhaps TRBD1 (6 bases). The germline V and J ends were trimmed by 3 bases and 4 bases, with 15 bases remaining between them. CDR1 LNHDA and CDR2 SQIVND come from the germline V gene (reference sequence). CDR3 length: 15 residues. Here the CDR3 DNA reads TGTGCCAGTAGTATCTGGGGGCGGGTCGGCACTGAAGCTTTCTTT. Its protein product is CASSIWGRVGTEAFF.

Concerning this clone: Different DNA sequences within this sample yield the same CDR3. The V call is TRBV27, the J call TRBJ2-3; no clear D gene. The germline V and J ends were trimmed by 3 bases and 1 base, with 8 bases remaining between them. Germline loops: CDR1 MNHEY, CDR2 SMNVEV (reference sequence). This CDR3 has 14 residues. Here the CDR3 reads CASSLTTGTDTQYF. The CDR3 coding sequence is TGTGCCAGCAGTTTGACCACAGGCACAGATACGCAGTATTTT.

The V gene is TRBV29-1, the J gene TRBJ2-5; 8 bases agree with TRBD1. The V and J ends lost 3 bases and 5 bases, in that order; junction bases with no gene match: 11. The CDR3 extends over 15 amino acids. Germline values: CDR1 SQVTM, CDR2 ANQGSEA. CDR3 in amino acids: CSVDGVQGGMETQYF. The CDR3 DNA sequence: TGCAGCGTTGATGGGGTACAGGGGGGAATGGAGACCCAGTACTTC.

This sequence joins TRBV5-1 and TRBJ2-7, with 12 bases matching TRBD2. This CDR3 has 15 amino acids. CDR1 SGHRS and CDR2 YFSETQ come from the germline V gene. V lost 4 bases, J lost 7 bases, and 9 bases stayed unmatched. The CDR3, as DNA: TGCGCCAGCAGCACCGGACTAGCGGGACGACAGGAGCAGTACTTC. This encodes CASSTGLAGRQEQYF. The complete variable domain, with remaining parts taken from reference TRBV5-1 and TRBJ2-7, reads KAGVTQTPRYLIKTRGQQVTLSCSPISGHRSVSWYQQTPGQGLQFLFEYFSETQRNKGNFPGRFSGRQFSNSRSEMNVSTLELGDSALYLCASSTGLAGRQEQYFGPGTRLTVT.

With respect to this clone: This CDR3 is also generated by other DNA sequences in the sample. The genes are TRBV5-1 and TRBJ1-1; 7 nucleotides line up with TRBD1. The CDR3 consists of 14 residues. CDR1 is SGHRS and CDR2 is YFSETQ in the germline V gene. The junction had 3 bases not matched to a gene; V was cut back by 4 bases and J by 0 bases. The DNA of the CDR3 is TGCGCCAGCAGCCTGGGACAGATGAACACTGAAGCTTTCTTT. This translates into CASSLGQMNTEAFF.

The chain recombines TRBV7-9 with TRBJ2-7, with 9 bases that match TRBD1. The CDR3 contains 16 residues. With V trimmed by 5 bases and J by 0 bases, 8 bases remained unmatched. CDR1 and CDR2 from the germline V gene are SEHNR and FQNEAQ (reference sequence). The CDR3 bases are TGTGCCAGCAGCCCCCCACCGGGACAGGGCTCCTACGAGCAGTACTTC. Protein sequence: CASSPPPGQGSYEQYF.

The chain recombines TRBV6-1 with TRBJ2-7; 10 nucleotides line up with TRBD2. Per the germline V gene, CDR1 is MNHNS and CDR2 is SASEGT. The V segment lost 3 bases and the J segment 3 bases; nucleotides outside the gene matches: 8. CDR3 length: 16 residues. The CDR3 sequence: CASSESAGGSYYEQYF. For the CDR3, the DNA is TGTGCCAGCAGTGAGTCAGCGGGAGGGAGTTACTACGAGCAGTACTTC.

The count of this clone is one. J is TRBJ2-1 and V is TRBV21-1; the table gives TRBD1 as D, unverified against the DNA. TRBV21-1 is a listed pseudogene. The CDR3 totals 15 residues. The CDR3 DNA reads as TGTGCCAGCATCTCGGACATTTTAACCTACAATGAGCAGTTCTTC. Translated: CASISDILTYNEQFF.

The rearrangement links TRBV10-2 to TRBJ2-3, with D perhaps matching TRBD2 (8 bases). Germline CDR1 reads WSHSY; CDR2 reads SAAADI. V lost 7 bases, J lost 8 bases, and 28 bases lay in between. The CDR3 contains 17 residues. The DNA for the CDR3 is TGCGCCAGCATCGTTGGGACAGAGTGGACGGGGGGGCTTACGCAGTATTTT. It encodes CASIVGTEWTGGLTQYF.